This TCR beta chain was found in a study of read filtering for tumor transcriptome and immune sequencing. Study observations and caveats: About 82% of IR-seq clonotypes had a single read, yet these held roughly 3.3% of reads. Dropping single-read clonotypes raised IR-seq and RNA-seq shared-clonotype correlation. Sorted CD138-negative bone marrow cells were not purified T cells. Even smaller IR-seq throughput identified most shared clonotypes.

This library used approximately 370 ng RNA and molecular barcoded adaptors spanning alpha/delta and beta/gamma chains. MiXCR, applied by TCRdb to the reads, yields one record per CDR3 protein. Here the sample spans about 9,100 distinct CDR3 sequences, around a sixth being singletons. The CDR3 is made up of 17 amino acids. With 4 bases clipped from V and 4 bases from J, the junction kept 5 bases outside the gene matches. In this sample, this clonotype turned up many times. The antigen is undetermined. This TCR was sampled from a donor at least 40 years old with multiple myeloma. The specimen sequenced was a population of CD138-negative cells sorted from bone marrow. This chain links TRBV23-1 with TRBJ2-1; TRBD2 matches 15 bases. TRBV23-1 is given ORF status, its function remaining uncertain. CDR3 coding DNA: TGCGCCAGCAGTCCCGGACTAGCGGGAGGGCCATACAATGAGCAGTTCTTC. This translates into CASSPGLAGGPYNEQFF.